The 16 T cell receptor beta chains reported below all come from one sample, sequenced in a study of tumor-infiltrating lymphocytes in primary liver carcinoma. Germline DNA was extracted too, while blood RNA derived from unsorted whole blood. Making TCR beta cDNA involved approximately 530 ng total RNA and a constant-region primer. Three nested multiplex PCR rounds of slightly modified ARM-PCR generated TCR beta libraries. In the first two PCR rounds, TRBV1-TRBV30 forward primers were paired with a C-beta reverse primer, and each round lasted around 10 cycles. TCRdb redid the calling of the multiplex PCR reads with MiXCR, one entry per CDR3 protein. Of fewer than 350,000 distinct CDR3 sequences listed, less than 70% are singletons. Sequenced input: peripheral blood. Every receptor here comes from a man aged 35-49 years with primary liver carcinoma and hepatitis B virus infection.

Notes on this clonotype: Being one base from a much bigger clone, this may be a read error. J is TRBJ2-1 and V is TRBV12-3 or TRBV12-4, with TRBD2 matching over 12 bases. There are 15 residues in the CDR3. The CDR3 bases are TGTGCCAACAGTGCGGGACTAGCGGGTGCATATGAGCAGTTCTTC. Translating it yields CANSAGLAGAYEQFF.

This clonotype was counted between two and nine times. The rearrangement links TRBV4-1 to TRBJ2-2, with D uncertain. The V gene lost 2 bases and the J gene lost 0 bases, with 10 bases spanning the gap. The CDR3 consists of 16 residues. Looked up from germline, CDR1 is MGHRA and CDR2 is YSYEKL. As DNA, the CDR3 is TGCGCCAGCAGCCAAAGTCGGCTAGCGAACACCGGGGAGCTGTTTTTT. It specifies CASSQSRLANTGELFF.

On this clonotype: As the CDR3 is not closed by the conserved phenylalanine or tryptophan, this likely results from a read error. This chain uses TRBV6-2 or TRBV6-3 with TRBJ2-2, with D possibly TRBD2 on 5 matching bases. Germline V lookup: CDR1 MNHEY, CDR2 SVGEGT. The V end lost 4 bases, the J end lost 6 bases, and 30 bases lay between the germline ends. CDR3 length equals 20 residues. The DNA for the CDR3 is TGTGCCAGCAGTTGGACTCCGGGCGCGGCTAGAGGGTTGTCTGCCGGGGAGCTGTTTCTT. Protein sequence: CASSWTPGAARGLSAGELFL.

This clonotype was picked up a small number of times. The chain combines TRBV30 with TRBJ2-1; TRBD2 aligns across 8 bases. V lost 4 bases to trimming and J lost 4 bases; unmatched junction nucleotides: 6. The germline V gene encodes CDR1 GTSNPN and CDR2 SVGIG (reference sequence). CDR3 length: 14 residues. The chain's CDR3 is CAWMSGSGYNEQFF. CDR3 nucleotide sequence: TGTGCCTGGATGAGCGGGAGTGGGTACAATGAGCAGTTCTTC.

The rearrangement links TRBV10-3 to TRBJ1-6; D remains unclear. Germline V gene data show CDR1 as ENHRY and CDR2 as SYGVKD. This CDR3 contains 13 residues. V was shortened by 3 bases and J by 7 bases, with 7 bases between the two germline ends. This chain's CDR3 is CAISDMGNSPLHF. The CDR3 nucleotides are TGTGCCATCAGTGACATGGGAAATTCACCCCTCCACTTT.

The sample holds a few counts of this clonotype. The chain couples TRBV28 to TRBJ1-5; D gene unclear. Germline loops: CDR1 MDHEN, CDR2 SYDVKM. The CDR3 length is 14 residues. V was shortened by 3 bases and J by 0 bases, with 6 bases between the two germline ends. The CDR3: CASSFQVSNQPQHF. CDR3 nucleotide sequence: TGTGCCAGCAGTTTTCAGGTTAGCAATCAGCCCCAGCATTTT. The full variable domain, its missing parts supplied by reference TRBV28 and TRBJ1-5, is DVKVTQSSRYLVKRTGEKVFLECVQDMDHENMFWYRQDPGLGLRLIYFSYDVKMKEKGDIPEGYSVSREKKERFSLILESASTNQTSMYLCASSFQVSNQPQHFGDGTRLSIL.

Points on this clonotype: The junction differs from germline at one of its ends, possibly a read error. The gene calls are TRBV29-1 and TRBJ2-1; the D gene could be TRBD1 or TRBD2 (6 bases each). The CDR3 has 13 residues. The germline V gene encodes CDR1 SQVTM and CDR2 ANQGSEA. CDR3 nucleotide sequence: TGCAGCGTTGAGTCTCCGGGGGACAATGAGCAACTCTTC. Amino acid sequence: CSVESPGDNEQLF.

This chain links TRBV30 with TRBJ2-1, with D possibly TRBD2 on 7 matching bases. The CDR3 covers 10 residues. Between the trimmed V and J ends, which lost 8 bases and 11 bases, there was a span of 13 bases. CDR1 is GTSNPN, CDR2 SVGIG, per germline (reference sequence). This chain's CDR3 is CAVGGGKQFF. DNA for the CDR3: TGTGCCGTTGGGGGGGGCAAGCAGTTCTTC.

Points on this clonotype: Since no conserved phenylalanine or tryptophan closes the CDR3, a read error is the likely cause. V gene TRBV11-1 combines with J gene TRBJ1-1; 9 bases fit TRBD1. Germline loops: CDR1 SGHAT, CDR2 FQDESV (reference sequence). V was pared by 4 bases and J by 7 bases, with 10 bases of the junction left unmatched. The CDR3 length is 15 residues. The CDR3 is CASSSTYRGLVEAFL. As DNA, the CDR3 is TGTGCCAGCAGCTCGACTTACAGGGGGCTCGTTGAAGCTTTCCTT.

This clonotype was recorded at least ten times. The chain couples TRBV7-9 to TRBJ2-7; 8 bases agree with TRBD1. The CDR3 has 11 amino acids. V lost 6 bases to trimming and J lost 6 bases; unmatched junction nucleotides: 1. In germline, CDR1 is SEHNR, CDR2 FQNEAQ (reference sequence). The CDR3 loop reads CASSTGGEQYF. The CDR3 DNA reads TGTGCCAGCAGTACAGGGGGCGAGCAGTACTTC.

Concerning this clonotype itself: An end of the junction differs from the germline gene, which may be a read error. The chain is built from TRBV6-6 and TRBJ1-3; D gene unclear. Germline V gene lookup returns CDR1 MNHNY and CDR2 SVGAGI (reference sequence). The CDR3 is 12 amino acids. CDR3 DNA: TGTGTCAGCAGTTATGGGCAGTGCGTCATATATTTT. Amino acid sequence: CVSSYGQCVIYF.

About this clonotype: This clone may be a read error of a much larger clone one base away. CDR3 amino acids: CAISDGGSFTGELFF. The CDR3 nucleotides are TGTGCCATCAGTGACGGAGGGTCGTTCACCGGGGAGCTGTTTTTT. The chain couples TRBV10-3 to TRBJ2-2, with D possibly being TRBD2 (6 bases). CDR1 is ENHRY, CDR2 SYGVKD, per germline. CDR3 length equals 15 residues. The germline V and J ends were trimmed by 3 bases and 4 bases, with 12 bases remaining between them.

In the case of this clonotype: A read error may be the cause here, since a much bigger clone is one base away. The rearrangement links TRBV12-3 or TRBV12-4 to TRBJ2-2; TRBD2 might be the D (6 bases). The CDR3 has 15 residues. CDR3: CTSRLQVGEVGELFF. DNA of the CDR3: TGTACCAGCAGGCTACAGGTCGGGGAGGTCGGGGAGCTGTTTTTT.

Points on this clonotype: The junction departs from the called germline gene at one end, perhaps through a read error. CDR3 region: CVSGFVGRSYEQYF. CDR3 coding DNA: TGTGTCAGCGGCTTTGTGGGGCGGTCCTACGAGCAGTACTTC. The V call is TRBV11-2, the J call TRBJ2-7; possibly TRBD1 or TRBD2 for D (5 bases each). CDR3 size: 14 residues. Germline V gene data show CDR1 as SGHAT and CDR2 as FQNNGV.

In the case of this clonotype: A clone one base away is much larger, so this may be a read error. The genes are TRBV6-6 and TRBJ2-2; a possible D gene is TRBD1 (6 bases). From germline, CDR1 is MNHNY and CDR2 SVGAGI (reference sequence). The CDR3 has 15 residues. The CDR3: CASTERQAVTGEPFF. In nucleotides, the CDR3 is TGTGCCAGCACCGAACGACAGGCGGTCACCGGGGAGCCGTTTTTT.

Details on this clonotype: A read error is possible here, since a much larger clone lies one base away. The chain combines TRBV12-3 or TRBV12-4 with TRBJ1-1; the D is unclear. The CDR3 has 13 residues. CDR3 in amino acids: CASSLSGYTGAFF. As DNA, the CDR3 is TGTGCCAGCAGTTTATCCGGATACACTGGAGCTTTCTTT.